Listed here are 10 T cell receptor beta chains from one sample, sequenced in a study of cytomegalovirus exposure and HLA in healthy donors. This PCR relied on a set of 60 Vbeta primers and 13 Jbeta primers. The data were produced by immunoSEQ multiplex PCR, yet TCRdb's version contains in-frame clones alone and is incomplete. The sample spans about 200,000 clones; the ten largest clones claim more than 0.95%. Sequencing used PBMCs. These receptors were obtained from a girl between 2 and 10 years old in good health and CMV-seropositive.

V is TRBV30 and J is TRBJ1-1; 9 bases line up with TRBD1. Germline V lookup: CDR1 GTSNPN, CDR2 SVGIG (reference sequence). Trimming removed 5 bases from V and 2 bases from J; junction bases left unmatched: 3. The CDR3 extends over 13 amino acids. This CDR3 reads CAWGGQGNTEAFF. The CDR3 DNA follows: TGTGCCTGGGGGGGACAGGGAAACACTGAAGCTTTCTTT. The whole variable domain, filled in from reference TRBV30 and TRBJ1-1, reads SQTIHQWPATLVQPVGSPLSLECTVEGTSNPNLYWYRQAAGRGLQLLFYSVGIGQISSEVPQNLSASRPQDRQFILSSKKLLLSDSGFYLCAWGGQGNTEAFFGQGTRLTVV.

This chain connects TRBV10-3 to TRBJ2-3; 12 bases match TRBD2. CDR1 and CDR2 (germline): ENHRY, SYGVKD. V trimming: 8 bases; J trimming: 2 bases; junction bases outside the gene matches: 11. The CDR3 spans 17 residues. The DNA of the CDR3 is TGTGCCATCGGGGCTAGCGGGAGGGCGGGCTACACAGATACGCAGTATTTT. This translates into CAIGASGRAGYTDTQYF.

The gene calls are TRBV28 and TRBJ2-3; 10 bases fit TRBD1. CDR3 size: 16 residues. Per germline, CDR1 MDHEN and CDR2 SYDVKM. V shed 1 base and J 8 bases; nucleotides not matched to a gene: 9. CDR3 nucleotides: TGTGCCAGCAGTTTATACCAGGGACAGGGGTTGACTACGCAGTATTTT. Amino acids: CASSLYQGQGLTTQYF.

The V and J genes are TRBV4-1 and TRBJ2-3; TRBD2 agrees at 9 bases. J was trimmed by 0 bases and V by 3 bases; bases with no gene match: 4. The CDR3 spans 16 residues. CDR1 and CDR2 (germline): MGHRA, YSYEKL. DNA for the CDR3: TGCGCCAGCAGCCAGGCGGGAGGGGTTAGCACAGATACGCAGTATTTT. Translating gives CASSQAGGVSTDTQYF.

Remarks on this clone: Other nucleotide sequences in the sample specify the same CDR3. The rearrangement uses TRBV20-1 and TRBJ2-3; D unclear. The germline V and J ends were trimmed by 5 bases and 6 bases, with 6 bases remaining between them. Germline CDR1 reads DFQATT; CDR2 reads SNEGSKA (reference sequence). The CDR3 covers 10 residues. The CDR3 loop is CSADGDTQYF. DNA for the CDR3: TGCAGTGCTGATGGCGATACGCAGTATTTT.

The chain joins TRBV5-1 to TRBJ2-5, with D unclear. The CDR3 has 12 residues. Trimming took off 5 bases at V and 3 bases at J, with 8 bases between the two ends. Germline loops: CDR1 SGHRS, CDR2 YFSETQ. The CDR3 sequence: CASSPLEETQYF. CDR3 in DNA: TGCGCCAGCAGTCCTTTAGAAGAGACCCAGTACTTC.

This chain links TRBV7-3 with TRBJ2-1; 15 bases map to TRBD2. The junction had 3 bases not matched to a gene; V was cut back by 1 base and J by 8 bases. Germline lookup yields CDR1 SGHTA and CDR2 FQGTGA. This CDR3 has 16 amino acids. Here the CDR3 reads CASSLMGTSGRYEQFF. CDR3 nucleotides: TGTGCCAGCAGCTTAATGGGGACTAGCGGGAGGTATGAGCAGTTCTTC. Full variable domain (missing parts from reference TRBV7-3 and TRBJ2-1): GAGVSQTPSNKVTEKGKYVELRCDPISGHTALYWYRQSLGQGPEFLIYFQGTGAADDSGLPNDRFFAVRPEGSVSTLKIQRTERGDSAVYLCASSLMGTSGRYEQFFGPGTRLTVL.

The chain links TRBV18 to TRBJ2-1; D is uncertain. V lost 2 bases, J lost 2 bases, and 7 bases lay in between. This CDR3 comprises 14 residues. Germline CDR1 is KGHSH and CDR2 is LQKENI. The CDR3 nucleotides read TGTGCCAGCTCACCAGATCCAGCCTACAATGAGCAGTTCTTC. It is translated as CASSPDPAYNEQFF.

The V and J genes are TRBV28 and TRBJ2-7; 12 bases are a match to TRBD2. From germline, CDR1 is MDHEN and CDR2 SYDVKM. V dropped 5 bases and J dropped 6; count of bases not matched to a gene: 5. This CDR3 has 14 amino acids. In nucleotides, the CDR3 is TGTGCCAGCAGTCTCCCGGGACTAGCGGGCGAGCAGTACTTC. It yields the protein CASSLPGLAGEQYF.

This chain uses TRBV5-4 with TRBJ2-5, with 8 bases lining up with TRBD2. This CDR3 region has 16 residues. The ends lost 0 bases at V and 5 bases at J; junction bases unmatched: 9. Germline assignment: CDR1 SGHNT and CDR2 YYREEE (reference sequence). The CDR3 sequence is CASSLAGIAGRETQYF. CDR3 DNA sequence: TGTGCCAGCAGCTTGGCCGGAATAGCGGGGCGGGAGACCCAGTACTTC.